Below are 5 T cell receptor beta chains sequenced from a single sample in a study of CXCR3-negative and CXCR3-positive naive CD8 T cells. Findings of the study overall: Naive cells positive for CXCR3 carried more hydrophobic TRB CDR3s than CXCR3-negative ones.

The TRB libraries of cDNA were built by UMI-labeled 5' RACE. TCRdb reanalyzed the 5' RACE reads and collapses them to one entry per CDR3 protein, without DNA. Recorded for this sample: 90,000 to 100,000 distinct CDR3 sequences. Their antigen targets remain unknown. The source material was naive CXCR3+ CD8+ T cells from blood. Subset noted: CD45RO-CCR7+CD27+CD95- naive CD8+ T cells expressing CXCR3 (TNR3+). These receptors all stem from a human donor in good health. Some clones in this sample may be carry-over from other donors' samples.

V usage is TRBV21-1 and J usage is TRBJ1-1; TCRdb designates TRBD1, a call that cannot be tested without DNA. TRBV21-1 is deemed a pseudogene. This CDR3 contains 15 residues. CDR3 residues: CASSKDDRVNTEAFF.

This CDR3 reads CASIRKYNEQFF. The chain has TRBV2 and TRBJ2-1. The CDR3 runs 12 residues. The germline V gene encodes CDR1 SNHLY and CDR2 FYNNEI.

This rearrangement joins TRBV6-2 or TRBV6-3 to TRBJ2-5; the TRBD2 assignment by TCRdb is unverifiable without DNA. The CDR3 length is 17 residues. CDR1 and CDR2 (germline): MNHEY, SVGEGT. CDR3: CASTLGASGGPEETQYF.

V is TRBV13 and J is TRBJ2-7. Looked up from germline, CDR1 is PRHDT and CDR2 is FYEKMQ (reference sequence). The CDR3 length is 14 residues. Here the CDR3 reads CASSLGSTHHEQYF.

The chain uses TRBV5-1 and TRBJ2-1. CDR3 length equals 13 residues. Germline CDR1 reads SGHRS; CDR2 reads YFSETQ. The CDR3 loop is CASSLDSYNEQFF.